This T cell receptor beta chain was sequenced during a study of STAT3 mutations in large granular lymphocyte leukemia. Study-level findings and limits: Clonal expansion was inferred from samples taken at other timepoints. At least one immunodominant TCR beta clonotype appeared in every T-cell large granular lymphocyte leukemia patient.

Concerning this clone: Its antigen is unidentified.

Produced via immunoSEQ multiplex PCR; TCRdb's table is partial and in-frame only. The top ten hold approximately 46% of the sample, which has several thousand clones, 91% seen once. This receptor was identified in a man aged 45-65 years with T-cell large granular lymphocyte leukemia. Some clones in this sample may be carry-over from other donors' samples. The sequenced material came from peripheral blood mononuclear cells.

The CDR3 sequence is CASSPRDRLQALHF. In DNA, the CDR3 is TGTGCCAGCAGCCCCCGAGACAGGCTTCAGGCCCTCCACTTT. V and J are TRBV5-5 and TRBJ1-6; a possible D gene is TRBD1 (6 bases). Germline lookup yields CDR1 SGHKS and CDR2 YYEKEE (reference sequence). The CDR3 has 14 residues. Trimming cost V 4 bases and J 14 bases, with 19 bases left between them.